Sequencing of this TCR beta chain was carried out in a study of blood T cell repertoires in COVID-19. Study context: T cells, B-cell-depleted T cells, or PBMCs supplied cDNA or gDNA.

The CDR3 has 13 residues. Germline loops: CDR1 MNHEY, CDR2 SVGAGI. V lost 5 bases, J lost 2 bases, and 10 bases lay in between. The method was immunoSEQ multiplex PCR; TCRdb's version includes in-frame clones alone and lacks a portion of them. The sample contains roughly 220,000 clones, 65% to 90% of which appear only once. The rearrangement uses TRBV6-5 and TRBJ2-7, with D maybe TRBD2 (6 bases). Sequenced input: peripheral blood. The sequence came from an elderly man with acute or convalescent COVID-19. The CDR3 reads CASSTGLTYEQYV. For the CDR3, the DNA is TGTGCCAGCAGTACGGGACTGACCTACGAGCAGTACGTC.